These T cell receptor beta chains were read from a single sample in a study of T-cell reconstitution after alpha-beta-depleted transplantation in children. TCRdb fed the PCR reads into MiXCR, producing one record per CDR3 protein. Among 150,000 to 250,000 distinct CDR3 sequences listed, 13% to 15% were seen once. The sample here was PBMCs from the stem cell graft donor, taken from the stem cell graft. The receptors originated from a human donor who donated a stem cell graft to a child with acute lymphoblastic leukemia. Each CDR3 is given with its conserved first and last residue. D genes are given only for firm matches. The size of a clone is reported for some rows only, either as once, few or many, or as a class for expanded clones.

. TRBJ2-3 many TRBV7-2 CASSLAGNTQYF TGTGCCAGCAGCTTAGCCGGCAATACGCAGTATTTT
TRBD1 TRBJ1-3 . TRBV4-1 CAISQAQQGGSGNTIYF TGCGCCATCAGCCAGGCCCAGCAGGGGGGCTCTGGAAACACCATATATTTT
. TRBJ2-5 many TRBV7-8 CASSWGAGVETQYF TGTGCCAGCAGCTGGGGGGCCGGGGTCGAGACCCAGTACTTC
TRBD2 TRBJ2-1 many TRBV28 CASTSTSGNNEQFF TGTGCCAGCACCTCGACTAGCGGAAACAATGAGCAGTTCTTC
TRBD1 TRBJ1-1 many TRBV10-2 CASSDIMWRGRVTEAFF TGCGCCAGCAGTGATATCATGTGGAGGGGGCGGGTTACTGAAGCTTTCTTT
. TRBJ1-2 many TRBV7-9 CASRKGSDGGYGYTF TGTGCCAGCAGAAAGGGGTCGGACGGAGGCTATGGCTACACCTTC
. TRBJ1-2 many TRBV28 CAIQGNNGYTF TGTGCCATACAGGGAAACAATGGCTACACCTTC
. TRBJ2-1 . TRBV11-3 CASGPGTRGDEQFF TGTGCCAGCGGACCCGGGACTCGAGGCGATGAGCAGTTCTTC
TRBD1 TRBJ1-2 few TRBV27 CASSFGDSRYGYTF TGTGCCAGCAGTTTTGGGGACAGCCGGTATGGCTACACCTTC
. TRBJ2-7 many TRBV20-1 CSAIDTGAYEQYF TGCAGTGCTATCGACACTGGGGCCTACGAGCAGTACTTC
TRBD1 TRBJ2-5 few TRBV2 CASSELAGGGETQYF TGTGCCAGCAGTGAGTTGGCAGGGGGCGGAGAGACCCAGTACTTC
TRBD1 TRBJ2-1 many TRBV27 CASSSYGTGGRQFF TGTGCCAGCAGTAGTTATGGGACAGGGGGCCGGCAGTTCTTC
. TRBJ1-1 many TRBV11-2 CASSLEPSNTEAFF TGTGCCAGCAGCTTAGAACCGTCGAACACTGAAGCTTTCTTT
. TRBJ2-1 many TRBV29-1 CSVEVISGGVDEQFF TGCAGCGTTGAAGTAATTAGCGGAGGAGTCGATGAGCAGTTCTTC
. TRBJ2-5 many TRBV12-3/TRBV12-4 CASSFGQSVETQYF TGTGCCAGCAGTTTCGGACAGTCCGTAGAGACCCAGTACTTC
. TRBJ1-4 many TRBV12-3/TRBV12-4 CASSSGSSNEKLFF TGTGCCAGCAGTTCGGGGTCTAGTAATGAAAAACTGTTTTTT
. TRBJ1-2 many TRBV4-1 CASSLDGYTWGYTF TGCGCCAGCAGCCTCGACGGATACACGTGGGGCTACACCTTC
. TRBJ1-2 few TRBV13 CASSIINTIEGYTF TGTGCCAGCAGCATTATAAATACAATAGAAGGCTACACCTTC
. TRBJ1-3 many TRBV12-3/TRBV12-4 CASRYVGNTIYF TGTGCCAGCAGATACGTGGGAAACACCATATATTTT
TRBD1 TRBJ2-1 . TRBV28 CASSRGRGQFF TGTGCCAGCAGTAGGGGGCGTGGGCAGTTCTTC
. TRBJ1-5 many TRBV27 CASSIQGNNQPQHF TGTGCCAGCAGTATACAGGGAAACAATCAGCCCCAGCATTTT
TRBD1 TRBJ2-7 . TRBV6-1 CASSRGPTYEQYF TGTGCCAGCAGCAGGGGGCCGACCTACGAGCAGTACTTC
TRBD1 TRBJ1-2 many TRBV12-3/TRBV12-4 CASSPGTGSNGYTF TGTGCCAGCAGTCCCGGGACAGGGTCTAATGGCTACACCTTC
TRBD2 TRBJ2-7 . TRBV5-1 CASSYAPGLAGRRSYEQYF TGCGCCAGCAGCTACGCCCCGGGACTAGCGGGAAGAAGGTCCTACGAGCAGTACTTC
TRBD2 TRBJ2-2 many TRBV10-2 CASTGGIGGELFF TGCGCCAGCACCGGGGGGATAGGCGGGGAGCTGTTTTTT
TRBD1 TRBJ1-5 few TRBV27 CASSSAGTDQPQHF TGTGCCAGCAGTTCTGCCGGGACAGATCAGCCCCAGCATTTT
TRBD1 TRBJ1-1 many TRBV29-1 CSVRGRLATEAFF TGCAGCGTTAGGGGGCGTTTAGCCACTGAAGCTTTCTTT
. TRBJ2-3 many TRBV7-2 CASSVSRVTQYF TGTGCCAGCAGCGTTAGCCGGGTTACGCAGTATTTT
TRBD2 TRBJ2-1 . TRBV27 CASSFWEGAVNEQFF TGTGCCAGCAGTTTCTGGGAGGGAGCGGTCAATGAGCAGTTCTTC